This T cell receptor (beta chain) was identified in a study of PD-1 blockade in classical Hodgkin lymphoma (dated by TCRdb to about 2020). About the full investigation: Nivolumab dosing was 3 mg/kg intravenously every 2 weeks, continuing until either disease progression or unacceptable toxicity. The study used TCR beta sequencing and CyTOF to define a peripheral blood immune signature of response to PD-1 blockade in classical Hodgkin lymphoma.

What the work shows at the level of the full study, not this receptor alone: By C4D1, a significant rise was seen in CD4+ TCR diversity but not in CD8+ TCR diversity (p=0.0027 vs p=0.16), and the rise was most apparent among complete responders (p=0.02). Lower diversity was observed in patients in whom nivolumab was started less than 1 year after ASCT, and these patients were excluded from later analyses so that confounding by immune reconstitution would be avoided. The study was limited to a single clinical trial cohort, and causes of repertoire differences, possibly disease activity or prior therapy, remained undefined. Newly diagnosed patients were reported to have lower baseline TCR diversity than healthy donors, and relapsed/refractory patients were reported to have lower baseline TCR diversity still. Trial patients with a complete response had baseline diversity similar to that of newly diagnosed patients, while partial responders and progressors had significantly lower diversity.

Turning to this clone: It has no known antigen specificity. Base quality data are lacking; no much larger clone is found one base away.

The Qiagen DNeasy kit was used to extract genomic DNA from unsorted PBMCs and from the negatively selected CD4+ and CD8+ fractions. TCR beta CDR3 regions were amplified by immunoSEQ multiplex PCR using primers annealing to V and J segments. Amplification bias was minimized using a synthetic immune receptor repertoire, and residual bias was removed computationally after sequencing. For the original study's pipeline: Custom Python scripts were used to quantify repertoire diversity as the Shannon entropy index. The unsorted, CD4+ and CD8+ repertoires were each analyzed separately, with the exception of combined analyses, where CD4+ and CD8+ sequences were merged in silico. A clone was considered expanded if an increase in frequency of at least 2-fold after treatment relative to C1D1 was found, and a pseudocount of 0.5 was applied to clones undetected at baseline. Clones with 0 or 1 copy at C1D1 were defined as singleton clones, while clones with 2 or more copies were defined as non-singleton clones. Clones expanded in unsorted samples were annotated as CD4+, CD8+ or unknown by matching protein sequences in sorted samples from the same patient. Wilcoxon tests on paired samples were used to test changes in diversity from C1D1 to C4D1. The table comes from immuneACCESS by way of TCRdb, which keeps in-frame sequences with V and J called. Part of the clones is missing from these tables; in studies checked, under half for an unresolved V gene and the rest for unknown reasons. The D gene and trimming were derived from the DNA, and the V and J assignments and clone size from that table. This sample lists about 64,000 clones; around 90% were detected once. Jointly, the top ten make up 10% of the sample.

The CDR3 spans 14 residues, from the cysteine through the phenylalanine. The kept DNA is CDR3 alone, 42 bases in frame from the first base. V and J are trimmed by 8 bases and 5 bases, and the gene matches miss 6 bases of the junction. The germline V gene (reference sequence) yields MNHEY for CDR1 and SMNVEV for CDR2. The time point label on this specimen signifies: cycle 4 day 1 (C4D1), after less than 7 weeks of nivolumab. Relapse after autologous stem cell transplantation had occurred in all trial patients, and cohorts A, B and C were distinguished by prior brentuximab vedotin exposure. The trial cohort was composed of about 54 patients with relapsed/refractory classical Hodgkin lymphoma, for whom complete response, partial response or progressive disease was recorded as best overall response. Trial patients were treated with single-agent nivolumab in the multi-cohort phase II CheckMate 205 trial. Best overall response was determined by an independent review committee according to the 2007 International Working Group response criteria. Trial PBMCs were collected just before the start of nivolumab (C1D1) and during therapy at cycle 2 day 1 and cycle 4 day 1. After peripheral blood was drawn into 8 mL Vacutainer Cell Preparation Tubes, PBMCs were isolated by centrifugation and then cryopreserved.

The TCR comes from a human donor with classical Hodgkin lymphoma. Sample: peripheral blood mononuclear cells (PBMCs), taken before the fourth cycle of nivolumab. The chain is encoded by TRBV27 joined to TRBJ2-2; 9 junctional bases match TRBD1. The bases are TGTGCCAGCGCCGGGACAGGGCGGACCGGGGAGCTGTTTTTT. This codes for CASAGTGRTGELFF.